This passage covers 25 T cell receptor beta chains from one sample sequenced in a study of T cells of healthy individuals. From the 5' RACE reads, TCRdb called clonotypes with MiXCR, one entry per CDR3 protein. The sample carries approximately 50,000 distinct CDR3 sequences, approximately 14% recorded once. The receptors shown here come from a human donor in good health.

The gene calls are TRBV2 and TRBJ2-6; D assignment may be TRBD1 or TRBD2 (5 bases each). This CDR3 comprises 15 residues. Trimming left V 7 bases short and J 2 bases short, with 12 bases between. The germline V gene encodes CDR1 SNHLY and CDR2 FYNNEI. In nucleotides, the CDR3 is TGTGCCAGCACGACCGGGACCACTGGGGCCAACGTCCTGACTTTC. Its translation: CASTTGTTGANVLTF.

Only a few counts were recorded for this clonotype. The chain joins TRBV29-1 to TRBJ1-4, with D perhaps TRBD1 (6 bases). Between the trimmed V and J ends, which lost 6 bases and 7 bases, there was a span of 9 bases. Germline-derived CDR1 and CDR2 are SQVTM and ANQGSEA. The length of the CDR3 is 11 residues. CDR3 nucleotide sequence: TGCAGCGTAAGGGGGGTTGAAAAACTGTTTTTT. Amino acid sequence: CSVRGVEKLFF. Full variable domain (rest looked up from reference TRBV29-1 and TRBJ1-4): SAVISQKPSRDICQRGTSLTIQCQVDSQVTMMFWYRQQPGQSLTLIATANQGSEATYESGFVIDKFPISRPNLTFSTLTVSNMSPEDSSIYLCSVRGVEKLFFGSGTQLSVL.

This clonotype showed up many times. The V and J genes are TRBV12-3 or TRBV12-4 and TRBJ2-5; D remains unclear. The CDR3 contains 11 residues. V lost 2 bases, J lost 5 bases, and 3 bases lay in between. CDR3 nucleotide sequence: TGTGCCAGCAGTTTATTGGAGACCCAGTACTTC. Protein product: CASSLLETQYF.

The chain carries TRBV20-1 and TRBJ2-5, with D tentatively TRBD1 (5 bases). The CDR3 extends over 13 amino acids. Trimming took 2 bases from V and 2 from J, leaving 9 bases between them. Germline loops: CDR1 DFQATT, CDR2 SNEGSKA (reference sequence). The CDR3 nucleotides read TGCAGTGCTAGAAGACAGAATCAAGAGACCCAGTACTTC. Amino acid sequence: CSARRQNQETQYF.

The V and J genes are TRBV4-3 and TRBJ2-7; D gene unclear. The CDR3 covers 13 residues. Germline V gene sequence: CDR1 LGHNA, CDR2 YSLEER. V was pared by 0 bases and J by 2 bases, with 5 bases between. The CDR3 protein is CASSQERAYEQYF. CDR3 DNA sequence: TGCGCCAGCAGCCAAGAACGAGCCTACGAGCAGTACTTC.

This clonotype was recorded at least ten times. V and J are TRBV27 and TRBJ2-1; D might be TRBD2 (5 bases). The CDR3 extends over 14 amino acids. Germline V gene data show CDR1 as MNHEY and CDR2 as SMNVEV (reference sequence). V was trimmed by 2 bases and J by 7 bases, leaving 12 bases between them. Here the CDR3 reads CASSLGWEINEQFF. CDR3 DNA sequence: TGTGCCAGCAGTTTAGGATGGGAGATTAATGAGCAGTTCTTC.

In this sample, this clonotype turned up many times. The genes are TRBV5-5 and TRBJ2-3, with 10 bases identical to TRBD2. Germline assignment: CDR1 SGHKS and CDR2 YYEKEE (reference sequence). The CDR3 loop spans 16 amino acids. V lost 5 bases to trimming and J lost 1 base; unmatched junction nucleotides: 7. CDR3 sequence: CASRRTGTSGTDTQYF. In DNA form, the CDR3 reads TGTGCCAGCAGAAGGACCGGGACTAGCGGCACAGATACGCAGTATTTT.

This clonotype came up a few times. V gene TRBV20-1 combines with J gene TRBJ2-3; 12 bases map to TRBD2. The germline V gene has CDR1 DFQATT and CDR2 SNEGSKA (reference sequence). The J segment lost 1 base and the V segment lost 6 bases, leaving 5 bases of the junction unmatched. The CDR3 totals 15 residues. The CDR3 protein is CSAASGGAGTDTQYF. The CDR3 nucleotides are TGCAGTGCGGCTAGCGGGGGGGCAGGCACAGATACGCAGTATTTT.

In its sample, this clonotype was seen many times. CDR3 DNA sequence: TGTGCCAGCAGTTCCCTACGCAGCGCTTCCTACGAGCAGTACTTC. It specifies CASSSLRSASYEQYF. The J gene is TRBJ2-7, the V gene TRBV6-5; D is unclear. CDR3 length: 15 residues. V was shortened by 4 bases and J by 1 base, with 14 bases between the two germline ends. CDR1 is MNHEY and CDR2 is SVGAGI in the germline V gene.

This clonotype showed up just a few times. CDR3 in DNA: TGTGCCAGCAGCGTAGGGGACAGGAGCTCCTACGAGCAGTACTTC. It translates to CASSVGDRSSYEQYF. This chain connects TRBV9 to TRBJ2-7; 8 bases line up with TRBD1. V trimming: 0 bases; J trimming: 0 bases; junction bases outside the gene matches: 2. Germline V gives CDR1 SGDLS, CDR2 YYNGEE. This CDR3 has 15 amino acids.

CDR3 loop: CASSSAPQGALYEQFF. CDR3 in DNA: TGTGCCAGCAGTTCGGCCCCACAGGGGGCATTGTATGAGCAGTTCTTC. V usage is TRBV28 and J usage is TRBJ2-1, with 9 positions matching TRBD1. The CDR3 loop spans 16 amino acids. Trimming at V came to 4 bases and at J to 8 bases, leaving 12 bases not matched to a gene. Germline loops: CDR1 MDHEN, CDR2 SYDVKM.

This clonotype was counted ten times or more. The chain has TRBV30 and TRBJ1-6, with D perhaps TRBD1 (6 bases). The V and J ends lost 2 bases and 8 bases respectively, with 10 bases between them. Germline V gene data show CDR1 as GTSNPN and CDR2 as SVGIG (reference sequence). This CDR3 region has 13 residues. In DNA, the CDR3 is TGTGCCTGGAGTAGGGACACGGATTCACCCCTCCACTTT. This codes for CAWSRDTDSPLHF.

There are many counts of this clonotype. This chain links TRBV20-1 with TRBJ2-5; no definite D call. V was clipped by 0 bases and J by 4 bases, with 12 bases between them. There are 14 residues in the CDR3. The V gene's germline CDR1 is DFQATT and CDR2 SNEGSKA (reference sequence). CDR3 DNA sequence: TGCAGTGCTAGAGAATGGCCATGGGGAGAGACCCAGTACTTC. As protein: CSAREWPWGETQYF.

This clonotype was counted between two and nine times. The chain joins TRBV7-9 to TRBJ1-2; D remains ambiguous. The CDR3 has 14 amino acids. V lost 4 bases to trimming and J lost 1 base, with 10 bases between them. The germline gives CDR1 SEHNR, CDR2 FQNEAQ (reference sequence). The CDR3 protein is CASSSEQSNYGYTF. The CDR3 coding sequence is TGTGCCAGCAGCTCTGAACAGAGTAACTATGGCTACACCTTC.

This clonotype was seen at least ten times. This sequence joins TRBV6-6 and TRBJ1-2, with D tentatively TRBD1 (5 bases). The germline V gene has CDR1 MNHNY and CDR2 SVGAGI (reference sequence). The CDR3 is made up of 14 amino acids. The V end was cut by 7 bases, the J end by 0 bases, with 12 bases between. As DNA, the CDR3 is TGTGCCAGCACCCCCAGGGCGGCTAACTATGGCTACACCTTC. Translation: CASTPRAANYGYTF.

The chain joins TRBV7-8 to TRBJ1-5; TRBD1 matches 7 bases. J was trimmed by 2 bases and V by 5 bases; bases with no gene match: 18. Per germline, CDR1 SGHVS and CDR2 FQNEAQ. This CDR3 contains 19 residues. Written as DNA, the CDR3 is TGTGCCAGCAGCATGGTGGAGGGGGCGCATCCAAATCGCAATCAGCCCCAGCATTTT. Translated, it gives CASSMVEGAHPNRNQPQHF.

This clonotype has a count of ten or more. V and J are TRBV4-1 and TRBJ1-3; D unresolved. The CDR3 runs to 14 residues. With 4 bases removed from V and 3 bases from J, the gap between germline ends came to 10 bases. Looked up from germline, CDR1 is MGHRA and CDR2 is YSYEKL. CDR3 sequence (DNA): TGCGCCAGCAGCCCCTGGCAGGTTGGAAACACCATATATTTT. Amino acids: CASSPWQVGNTIYF.

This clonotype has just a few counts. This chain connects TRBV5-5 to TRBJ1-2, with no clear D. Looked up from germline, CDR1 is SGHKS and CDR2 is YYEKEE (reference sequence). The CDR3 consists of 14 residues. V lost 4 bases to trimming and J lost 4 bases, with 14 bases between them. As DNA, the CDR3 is TGTGCCAGCAGCCTGGTTGGGGAGTCCTATGGCTACACCTTC. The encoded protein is CASSLVGESYGYTF.

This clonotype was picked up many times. Here the CDR3 DNA reads TGCGCCAGCAGCCAAGGGATCCGCTTCTCCTACAATGAGCAGTTCTTC. Protein product: CASSQGIRFSYNEQFF. This chain links TRBV4-1 with TRBJ2-1; D not certain. Germline V gene sequence: CDR1 MGHRA, CDR2 YSYEKL. Trimming removed 1 base at V and 0 bases at J, with 10 bases between. This CDR3 is built from 16 residues.

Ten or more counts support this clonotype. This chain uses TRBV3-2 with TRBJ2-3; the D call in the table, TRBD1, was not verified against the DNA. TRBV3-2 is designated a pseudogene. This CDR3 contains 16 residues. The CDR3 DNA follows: TGTGCCAGCAGCCTTGACAGGGGGTCTCTCCCAGATACGCAGTATTTT. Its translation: CASSLDRGSLPDTQYF.

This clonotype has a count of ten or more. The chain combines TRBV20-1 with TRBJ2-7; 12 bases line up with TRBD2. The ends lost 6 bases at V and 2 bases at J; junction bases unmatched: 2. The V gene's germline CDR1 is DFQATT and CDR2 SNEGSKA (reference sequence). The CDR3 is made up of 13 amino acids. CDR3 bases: TGCAGTGCGCTAGCGGGGGGGGCCTACGAGCAGTACTTC. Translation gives CSALAGGAYEQYF.

In DNA, the CDR3 is TGCAGTGCGCGGCCTAGCGGGAGGCTCTCCTACGAGCAGTACTTC. Residues: CSARPSGRLSYEQYF. This rearrangement joins TRBV20-1 to TRBJ2-7; 11 bases are a match to TRBD2. The V gene's germline CDR1 is DFQATT and CDR2 SNEGSKA (reference sequence). The CDR3 runs 15 residues. The ends lost 6 bases at V and 0 bases at J; junction bases unmatched: 7.

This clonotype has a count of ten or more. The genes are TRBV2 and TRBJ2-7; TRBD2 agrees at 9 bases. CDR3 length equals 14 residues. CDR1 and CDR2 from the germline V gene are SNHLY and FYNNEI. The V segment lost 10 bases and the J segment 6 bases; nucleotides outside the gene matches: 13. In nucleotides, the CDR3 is TGTGCCACCTTTCGCGGGGGGGGTTCGGGCGAGCAGTACTTC. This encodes CATFRGGGSGEQYF.

The CDR3 loop reads CAISEAANRGRETQYF. In DNA, the CDR3 is TGTGCCATCAGTGAGGCCGCAAACAGGGGGCGAGAGACCCAGTACTTC. V and J are TRBV10-3 and TRBJ2-5; TRBD1 aligns across 9 bases. The CDR3 sequence is 16 residues long. The junction had 8 bases not matched to a gene; V was cut back by 2 bases and J by 4 bases. From germline, CDR1 is ENHRY and CDR2 SYGVKD.

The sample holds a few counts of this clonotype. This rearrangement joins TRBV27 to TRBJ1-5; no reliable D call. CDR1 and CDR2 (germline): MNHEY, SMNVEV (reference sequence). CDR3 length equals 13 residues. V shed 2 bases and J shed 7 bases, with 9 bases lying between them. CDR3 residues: CASSLAGGQPQHF. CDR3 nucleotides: TGTGCCAGCAGTTTAGCGGGAGGCCAGCCCCAGCATTTT.